This entry is about one TCR beta chain. Its antigen remains unknown. An end of the junction does not agree with germline; a read error may underlie this. The sample is drawn from a study of Ad26.COV2.S vaccination and SARS-CoV-2 variants. Study-wide background: Donor had been placed in the Ad26.COV2.S arm of the COV1001 trial. Study-level points and caveats: It was reported that spike-specific CD8+ and CD4+ T cell responses were substantially broad after vaccination. Those who received the vaccine showed greater spike-specific TCR breadth than those given placebo.

Germline assignment: CDR1 KGHSH and CDR2 LQKENI. This CDR3 has 16 residues. The treatment is: about 20 received Ad26.COV2.S at low or high dose, single or two shots; 5 received placebo; per-sample allocation not given. Day 63 following the first vaccine or placebo injection was when the samples were taken. SARS-CoV-2 spike from the Wuhan strain was encoded by the vaccine, an Ad26 vector. The repertoire was sequenced with immunoSEQ multiplex PCR; TCRdb's copy has only in-frame clones and lacks some. The sample holds roughly 380,000 clones, 88% seen once. Sequences were derived from peripheral blood, sampled in a trial of Ad26.COV2.S vaccine versus placebo. The rearrangement uses TRBV18 and TRBJ1-4; tentatively, D is TRBD1 (5 bases). The origin of this receptor is a person aged 18-65 years who received the Ad26.COV2.S COVID-19 vaccine or a placebo. CDR3 amino acids: CASSPRSRESKEKLFF. CDR3 in DNA: TGTGCCAGCTCACCCCGTTCCAGGGAGTCTAAGGAAAAACTGTTTTTT.